Following are 6 T cell receptor beta chains from one sample sequenced in a study of T cells in Graves' hyperthyroidism and ophthalmopathy. Using RNA transcripts as the source, TCR beta CDR3 regions were amplified. First-round RT-PCR targeting the TCR CDR3 was performed with the HTBI primer set. TCRdb ran MiXCR on the multiplex PCR reads and lists one entry per CDR3 protein. The data hold about half a million distinct CDR3 sequences, with about 20% observed a single time. The sequencing input was blood. Receptor source: a man between 35 and 55 years old with Graves' ophthalmopathy.

This clonotype was seen only a few times. The J gene is TRBJ2-5, the V gene TRBV5-1; D gene uncertain. V was clipped by 0 bases and J by 5 bases, with 11 bases between them. Germline V gene lookup returns CDR1 SGHRS and CDR2 YFSETQ. The length of the CDR3 is 14 residues. CDR3: CASSLASMPETQYF. Written as DNA, the CDR3 is TGCGCCAGCAGCTTGGCTAGTATGCCCGAGACCCAGTACTTC.

The chain carries TRBV7-9 and TRBJ2-5; 12 nucleotides align to TRBD2. CDR3 length: 16 amino acids. Germline V gene sequence: CDR1 SEHNR, CDR2 FQNEAQ (reference sequence). The junction had 8 bases not matched to a gene; V was cut back by 5 bases and J by 4 bases. As DNA, the CDR3 is TGTGCCAGCAGCACCGCTAGCGGGAGGGCCCCAGAGACCCAGTACTTC. Residues: CASSTASGRAPETQYF.

This clonotype has ten or more counts. This chain connects TRBV5-8 to TRBJ1-1; TRBD1 agrees at 7 bases. The CDR3 extends over 14 amino acids. Germline trimming cut 4 bases from V and 1 base from J; bases unmatched to any gene: 4. Germline V gene lookup returns CDR1 SGHTS and CDR2 YDEGEE. CDR3 DNA: TGTGCCAGCAGCATACAGGGGAAGAACACTGAAGCTTTCTTT. This encodes CASSIQGKNTEAFF.

This clonotype showed up just a few times. The J gene is TRBJ2-5, the V gene TRBV30; weak D call: TRBD2 (5 bases). This CDR3 has 11 residues. V was trimmed by 5 bases and J by 4 bases, leaving 8 bases between them. From germline, CDR1 is GTSNPN and CDR2 SVGIG (reference sequence). The CDR3 DNA sequence: TGTGCCTGGGATCGGGGAGAGACCCAGTACTTC. It is translated as CAWDRGETQYF.

This clonotype was picked up many times. V is TRBV28 and J is TRBJ2-5; 10 bases map to TRBD2. The germline CDR1 and CDR2 sequences are MDHEN and SYDVKM. The CDR3 has 15 amino acids. The V and J ends lost 6 bases and 1 base, in that order; junction bases with no gene match: 5. The CDR3 nucleotides read TGTGCCAGCAGCATACTAGCGGGGAGCCAAGAGACCCAGTACTTC. This encodes CASSILAGSQETQYF.

Concerning this clonotype itself: A much more abundant neighbour one base away suggests this may be a read error. The genes are TRBV3-1 and TRBJ1-5, with 9 bases matching TRBD1. This CDR3 is 13 amino acids long. Germline V gene lookup returns CDR1 LGHDT and CDR2 YNNKEL (reference sequence). CDR3 DNA: TGTGCCGGCAGCCGGACAGGGGATCAGCCCCAGCATTTT. Its translation: CAGSRTGDQPQHF.